The T cell receptor beta chain described here comes from a study of radiotherapy plus CTLA-4 blockade in lung cancer. Note on this clone: Other DNA sequences in this specimen translate into the identical CDR3.

TCRdb's table, derived via immunoSEQ multiplex PCR, lists solely in-frame clones and lacks some. This table has around 40,000 clones, about 74% appearing once. V trimming: 1 base; J trimming: 0 bases; junction bases outside the gene matches: 2. From germline, CDR1 is SEHNR and CDR2 FQNEAQ (reference sequence). The CDR3 runs to 15 residues. The receptor comes from a human donor with non-small cell lung cancer who had stable disease on radiotherapy plus ipilimumab. The chain recombines TRBV7-9 with TRBJ1-2, with 7 positions matching TRBD1. This material consisted of peripheral blood, taken from a patient treated with radiotherapy plus ipilimumab. CDR3 protein: CASSLGQGPNYGYTF. The CDR3 bases are TGTGCCAGCAGCTTAGGACAGGGACCTAACTATGGCTACACCTTC.